The clone carrying this T cell receptor beta chain was counted ten times or more. Its target is not known. Time point here: newly diagnosed GD, antithyroid drugs for less than 3 months. Generation of the TCR library employed RNA extracted from PBMCs. These data are taken from a study of regulatory T cells in long-lasting Graves disease. The CDR3 is 13 amino acids. From germline, CDR1 is KGHSH and CDR2 LQKENI. Trimming removed 9 bases from V and 1 base from J; junction bases left unmatched: 5. Overall study findings and caveats: Among persistent patients, a larger number of public clonotypes were shared (around 3,000) than among newly diagnosed patients (more than 850). Persistent Graves' cases showed lower TCR diversity than newly diagnosed cases.

CDR3 regions were amplified by Arm-PCR using iRepertoire HTBI primers to build TCR beta libraries. TCRdb reanalysed the multiplex PCR reads using MiXCR and keeps one entry per CDR3 protein. The table shows about half a million distinct CDR3 sequences, with more than 10% occurring only once. These data were also reused for a study on T cells in Graves' hyperthyroidism and ophthalmopathy. This second study says: Graves' hyperthyroidism without ophthalmopathy progression within 18 months was termed stable. RT-PCR in the first round (using the HTBI primer set) targeted the TCR CDR3.

V is TRBV18 and J is TRBJ1-1; 7 nucleotides match TRBD1. The sample here was peripheral blood mononuclear cells (PBMCs), taken at new diagnosis, from a patient treated with antithyroid drugs. This sequence was found in a woman aged 25 to 39 with Graves disease. The CDR3 sequence: CASKQGRNTEAFF. The CDR3 region has the DNA TGTGCCAGTAAACAGGGGAGGAACACTGAAGCTTTCTTT.